What follows are 14 T cell receptor beta chains derived from one specimen sequenced in a study of blood T cell repertoires in COVID-19. TCRdb's copy holds only in-frame clones and misses some; the assay was immunoSEQ multiplex PCR. The sample lists 150,000 to 200,000 clones; more than 85% were seen once. Material: peripheral blood. These receptors all come from a man aged 18-30 years with acute or convalescent COVID-19.

The CDR3 bases are TGCGCCAGCAGCCAAGGACAGATGAACACTGAAGCTTTCTTT. This codes for CASSQGQMNTEAFF. V gene TRBV4-1 combines with J gene TRBJ1-1, with D tentatively TRBD1 (5 bases). This CDR3 is built from 14 residues. CDR1 is MGHRA, CDR2 YSYEKL, per germline. With 1 base removed from V and 0 bases from J, the gap between germline ends came to 6 bases.

A single count supports this clone. The rearrangement links TRBV7-3 to TRBJ1-6, with D possibly matching TRBD1 (6 bases). Germline loops: CDR1 SGHTA, CDR2 FQGTGA. Trimming left V 5 bases short and J 9 bases short, with 14 bases between. The CDR3 loop spans 14 amino acids. CDR3 nucleotide sequence: TGTGCCAGCAGCGTACAGGGTTTAGGTTCACCCCTCCACTTT. Encoded protein: CASSVQGLGSPLHF.

This clone has just a few counts. This chain connects TRBV7-2 to TRBJ1-5; D remains ambiguous. From germline, CDR1 is SGHTA and CDR2 FQGNSA. The CDR3 sequence is 14 residues long. The germline V and J ends were trimmed by 1 base and 3 bases, with 7 bases remaining between them. The chain's CDR3 is CASSLDSNNQPQHF. CDR3 sequence (DNA): TGTGCCAGCAGCTTAGACAGTAACAATCAGCCCCAGCATTTT.

J is TRBJ2-3 and V is TRBV18; 7 bases agree with TRBD1. The length of the CDR3 is 14 residues. V gave up 4 bases and J gave up 2 bases; unmatched junction bases: 3. CDR1 KGHSH and CDR2 LQKENI come from the germline V gene. CDR3 DNA: TGTGCCAGCTCACGAGGACAGGACACAGATACGCAGTATTTT. It codes for CASSRGQDTDTQYF.

This rearrangement joins TRBV5-4 to TRBJ2-5; a weak D match, TRBD2 (6 bases). This CDR3 is 14 amino acids long. V dropped 4 bases and J dropped 2 bases, with 12 bases sitting between them. Per the germline V gene, CDR1 is SGHNT and CDR2 is YYREEE (reference sequence). The CDR3 is CASSGGLEQETQYF. For the CDR3, the DNA is TGTGCCAGCAGCGGGGGACTGGAGCAAGAGACCCAGTACTTC.

The chain uses TRBV24-1 and TRBJ1-5; D is possibly TRBD1 (6 bases). The CDR3 spans 15 residues. Trimming took 4 bases from V and 4 from J, leaving 13 bases between them. Germline loops: CDR1 KGHDR, CDR2 SFDVKD. The DNA of the CDR3 is TGTGCCACCAGTGAAACAGGGTACGGAAATCAGCCCCAGCATTTT. As protein: CATSETGYGNQPQHF.

The CDR3: CSVEIQGAHGYTF. The DNA for the CDR3 is TGCAGCGTTGAAATACAGGGGGCACATGGCTACACCTTC. The chain employs TRBV29-1 and TRBJ1-2; 9 nucleotides match TRBD1. Trimming cost V 2 bases and J 6 bases; bases outside gene matches: 4. CDR1 and CDR2 from the germline V gene are SQVTM and ANQGSEA. This CDR3 comprises 13 residues.

The rearrangement links TRBV19 to TRBJ2-3; a possible D gene is TRBD1 (6 bases). Germline values: CDR1 LNHDA, CDR2 SQIVND (reference sequence). The length of the CDR3 is 13 residues. The germline V and J ends were trimmed by 2 bases and 7 bases, with 10 bases remaining between them. Here the CDR3 reads CASSIQGMNTQYF. The CDR3 coding sequence is TGTGCCAGTAGTATACAGGGGATGAATACGCAGTATTTT.

The chain joins TRBV7-2 to TRBJ1-1; 7 bases are shared with TRBD1. Germline CDR1 and CDR2: SGHTA and FQGNSA. CDR3 length: 14 residues. Germline trimming cut 5 bases from V and 5 bases from J; bases unmatched to any gene: 8. The CDR3 here is CASSLQGPYTEAFF. Here the CDR3 DNA reads TGTGCCAGCAGCCTACAGGGGCCCTATACTGAAGCTTTCTTT.

This clone occurred a few times. This chain connects TRBV18 to TRBJ2-6, with 7 bases aligning to TRBD1. The germline V gene encodes CDR1 KGHSH and CDR2 LQKENI. This CDR3 is 18 amino acids long. V was clipped by 2 bases and J by 0 bases; unmatched bases: 7. This CDR3 is CASSPFSGQNSGANVLTF. The CDR3 DNA sequence: TGTGCCAGCTCACCATTTTCGGGACAGAACTCTGGGGCCAACGTCCTGACTTTC.

V gene TRBV28 combines with J gene TRBJ2-2; a possible D gene is TRBD2 (7 bases). The germline V gene encodes CDR1 MDHEN and CDR2 SYDVKM. This CDR3 has 15 residues. The V gene lost 5 bases and the J gene lost 1 base, with 11 bases spanning the gap. This CDR3 reads CASSGGGGNTGELFF. The CDR3 DNA follows: TGTGCCAGCAGTGGGGGAGGGGGGAACACCGGGGAGCTGTTTTTT.

The chain joins TRBV28 to TRBJ1-2; 7 bases line up with TRBD1. Germline V gives CDR1 MDHEN, CDR2 SYDVKM. The J segment lost 8 bases and the V segment lost 1 base, leaving 7 bases of the junction unmatched. The CDR3 loop spans 14 amino acids. The CDR3 bases are TGTGCCAGCAGTTTATCACAGGGGTCTGAGGGCTACACCTTC. Residues: CASSLSQGSEGYTF.

V usage is TRBV24-1 and J usage is TRBJ1-4, with 11 bases that match TRBD1. V gave up 4 bases and J gave up 6 bases; unmatched junction bases: 3. Germline V gene sequence: CDR1 KGHDR, CDR2 SFDVKD. The CDR3 has 15 residues. This CDR3 reads CATSDPGQGDEKLFF. The CDR3 DNA reads as TGTGCCACCAGTGACCCGGGACAGGGGGATGAAAAACTGTTTTTT.

The gene calls are TRBV4-1 and TRBJ1-2; D might be TRBD1 (6 bases). This CDR3 is built from 14 residues. V lost 7 bases to trimming and J lost 5 bases, with 17 bases between them. CDR1 and CDR2 from the germline V gene are MGHRA and YSYEKL. CDR3: CASKGTPVGYGYTF. CDR3 nucleotides: TGCGCCAGCAAGGGGACACCCGTTGGTTATGGCTACACCTTC.